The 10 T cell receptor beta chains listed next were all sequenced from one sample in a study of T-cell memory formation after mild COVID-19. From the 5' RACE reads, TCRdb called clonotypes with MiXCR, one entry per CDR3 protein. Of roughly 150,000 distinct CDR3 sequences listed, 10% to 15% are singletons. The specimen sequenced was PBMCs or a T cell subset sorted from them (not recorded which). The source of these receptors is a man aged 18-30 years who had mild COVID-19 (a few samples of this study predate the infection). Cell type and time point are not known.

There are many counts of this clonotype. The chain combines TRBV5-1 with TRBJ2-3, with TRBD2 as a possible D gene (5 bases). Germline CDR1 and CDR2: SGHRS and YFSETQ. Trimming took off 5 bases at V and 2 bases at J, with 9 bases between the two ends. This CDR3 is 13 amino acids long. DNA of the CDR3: TGCGCCAGCAGAGAGGGATACACAGATACGCAGTATTTT. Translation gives CASREGYTDTQYF.

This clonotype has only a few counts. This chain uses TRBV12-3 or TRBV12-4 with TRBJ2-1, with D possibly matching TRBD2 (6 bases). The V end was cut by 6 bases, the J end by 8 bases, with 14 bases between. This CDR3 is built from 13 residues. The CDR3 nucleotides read TGTGCCAGCAGACTCGGGGGTTTGGATGAGCAGTTCTTC. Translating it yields CASRLGGLDEQFF.

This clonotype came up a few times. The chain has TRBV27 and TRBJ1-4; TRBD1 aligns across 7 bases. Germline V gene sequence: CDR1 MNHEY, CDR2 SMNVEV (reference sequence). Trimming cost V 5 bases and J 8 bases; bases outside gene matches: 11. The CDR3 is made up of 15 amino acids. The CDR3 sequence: CASSINPGQREKLFF. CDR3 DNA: TGTGCCAGCAGTATTAATCCGGGACAGAGGGAAAAACTGTTTTTT.

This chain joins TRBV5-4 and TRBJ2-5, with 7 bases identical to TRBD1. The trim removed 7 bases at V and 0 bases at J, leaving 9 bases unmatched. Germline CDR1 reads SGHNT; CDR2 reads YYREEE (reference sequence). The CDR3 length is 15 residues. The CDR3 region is CASSFTGTDQETQYF. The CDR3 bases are TGTGCCAGCTCGTTTACCGGGACAGACCAAGAGACCCAGTACTTC.

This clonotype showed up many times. CDR3 region: CASSLPGLALDSTDTQYF. The CDR3 DNA sequence: TGTGCCAGCAGCTTACCCGGGCTCGCTCTCGATAGCACAGATACGCAGTATTTT. J is TRBJ2-3 and V is TRBV7-2; D gene uncertain. Trimming left V 2 bases short and J 0 bases short, with 18 bases between. The length of the CDR3 is 18 residues. Germline values: CDR1 SGHTA, CDR2 FQGNSA.

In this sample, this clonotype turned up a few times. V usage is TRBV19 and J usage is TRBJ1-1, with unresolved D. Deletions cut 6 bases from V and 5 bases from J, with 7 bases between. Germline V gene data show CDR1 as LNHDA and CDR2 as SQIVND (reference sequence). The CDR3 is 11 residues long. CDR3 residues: CASRWRTEAFF. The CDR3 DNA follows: TGTGCCAGTAGGTGGAGAACTGAAGCTTTCTTT.

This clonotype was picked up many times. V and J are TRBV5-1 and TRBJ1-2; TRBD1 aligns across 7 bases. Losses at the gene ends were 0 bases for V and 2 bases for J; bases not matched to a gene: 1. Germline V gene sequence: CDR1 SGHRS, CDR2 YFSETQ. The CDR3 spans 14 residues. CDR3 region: CASSLGQGNYGYTF. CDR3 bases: TGCGCCAGCAGCTTGGGACAGGGAAACTATGGCTACACCTTC.

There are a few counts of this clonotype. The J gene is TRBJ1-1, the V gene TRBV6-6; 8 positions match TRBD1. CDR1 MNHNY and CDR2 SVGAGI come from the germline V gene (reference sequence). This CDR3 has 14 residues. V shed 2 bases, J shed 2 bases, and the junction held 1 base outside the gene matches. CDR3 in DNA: TGTGCCAGCAGTTACGACAGGGGAAACACTGAAGCTTTCTTT. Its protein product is CASSYDRGNTEAFF.

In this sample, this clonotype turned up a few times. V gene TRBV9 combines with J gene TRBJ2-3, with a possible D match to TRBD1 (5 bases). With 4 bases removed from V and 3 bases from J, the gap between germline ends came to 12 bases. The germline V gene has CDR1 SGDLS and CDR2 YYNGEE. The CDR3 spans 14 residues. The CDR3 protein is CASSPAGQTDTQYF. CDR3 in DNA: TGTGCCAGCAGCCCAGCAGGGCAGACAGATACGCAGTATTTT.

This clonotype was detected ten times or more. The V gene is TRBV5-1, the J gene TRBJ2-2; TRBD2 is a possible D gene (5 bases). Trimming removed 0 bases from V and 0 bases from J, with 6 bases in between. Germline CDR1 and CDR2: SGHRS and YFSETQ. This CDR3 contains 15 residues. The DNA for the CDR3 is TGCGCCAGCAGCTTGGAACTAGCGAACACCGGGGAGCTGTTTTTT. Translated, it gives CASSLELANTGELFF.